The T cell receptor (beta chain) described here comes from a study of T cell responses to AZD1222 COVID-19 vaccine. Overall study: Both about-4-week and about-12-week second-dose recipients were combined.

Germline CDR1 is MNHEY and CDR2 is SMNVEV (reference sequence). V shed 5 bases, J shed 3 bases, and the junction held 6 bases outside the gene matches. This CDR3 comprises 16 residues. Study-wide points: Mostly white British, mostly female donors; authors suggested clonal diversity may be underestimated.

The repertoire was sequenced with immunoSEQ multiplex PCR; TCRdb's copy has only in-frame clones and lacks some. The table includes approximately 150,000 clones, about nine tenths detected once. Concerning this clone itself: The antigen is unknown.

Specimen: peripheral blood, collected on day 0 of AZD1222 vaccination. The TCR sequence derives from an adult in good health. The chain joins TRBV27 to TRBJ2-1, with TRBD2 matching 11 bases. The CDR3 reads CASSAPGTSGYNEQFF. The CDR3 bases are TGTGCCAGCAGTGCACCCGGGACTAGCGGCTACAATGAGCAGTTCTTC.